The rows below give T cell receptor beta chains drawn from one sample of a study of regulatory T cells in long-lasting Graves disease. MiXCR, applied by TCRdb to the multiplex PCR reads, yields one record per CDR3 protein. The sample includes roughly 380,000 distinct CDR3 sequences, around 17% of them seen just once. This sample was also put to use in a study of T cells in Graves' hyperthyroidism and ophthalmopathy.

The sequencing here drew on peripheral blood mononuclear cells (PBMCs), taken at new diagnosis, from a patient treated with antithyroid drugs. These receptor sequences come from a man aged 35 to 55 with Graves disease. The CDR3 runs from the conserved cysteine through the conserved F or W. A D gene is named only where the DNA matches it firmly. Clone size is stated in some rows and not others, as once, few, many or a class when expanded.

j_gene: TRBJ2-7
d_gene: .
abundance: .
v_gene: TRBV29-1
CDR3nt: TGCAGCGTTGAAGATCGGACACGAACCTACGAGCAGTACTTC
CDR3aa: CSVEDRTRTYEQYF

j_gene: TRBJ1-1
d_gene: TRBD1
abundance: few
v_gene: TRBV3-1
CDR3nt: TGTGCCAGCAGCCGTGGACAGGGGCCGCACACTGAAGCTTTCTTT
CDR3aa: CASSRGQGPHTEAFF

j_gene: TRBJ1-1
d_gene: .
abundance: .
v_gene: TRBV28
CDR3nt: TGTGCCAGCAGTTTTAGTCCGCGCGAAGCTTTCTTT
CDR3aa: CASSFSPREAFF

j_gene: TRBJ1-5
d_gene: .
abundance: few
v_gene: TRBV4-1
CDR3nt: TGCGCCAGCAAAAAGCTGGTGGTCGGCAATCAGCCCCAGCATTTT
CDR3aa: CASKKLVVGNQPQHF

j_gene: TRBJ1-2
d_gene: TRBD1
abundance: .
v_gene: TRBV24-1
CDR3nt: TGTGCCACCGTAGCAATGCGCCGGTACAGGGGCAGTGGTGGCTACACCTTC
CDR3aa: CATVAMRRYRGSGGYTF

j_gene: TRBJ2-3
d_gene: TRBD2
abundance: .
v_gene: TRBV4-3
CDR3nt: TGCGCCAGCAGCCTGACCGGGACTAGCGGGAATACGCAGTATTTT
CDR3aa: CASSLTGTSGNTQYF

j_gene: TRBJ2-3
d_gene: TRBD2
abundance: .
v_gene: TRBV20-1
CDR3nt: TGCAGTGCCACTCGACTAGCGGGGGCAGATACGCAGTATTTT
CDR3aa: CSATRLAGADTQYF

j_gene: TRBJ1-1
d_gene: .
abundance: many
v_gene: TRBV20-1
CDR3nt: TGCAGTGCTAGATCCGGGACCACTGAAGCTTTCTTT
CDR3aa: CSARSGTTEAFF

j_gene: TRBJ2-7
d_gene: TRBD1
abundance: .
v_gene: TRBV5-4
CDR3nt: TGTGCCAGCAGCTCACAGGGGCGGACGCCCTACGAGCAGTACTTC
CDR3aa: CASSSQGRTPYEQYF

j_gene: TRBJ2-7
d_gene: .
abundance: .
v_gene: TRBV2
CDR3nt: TGTGCCAGCACCGAGGGGGTCCCCTACGAGCAGTACTTC
CDR3aa: CASTEGVPYEQYF

j_gene: TRBJ1-6
d_gene: TRBD1
abundance: many
v_gene: TRBV5-1
CDR3nt: TGCGCCAGCAGCTTGGGACAGGGGAGGGGGTCACCCCTCCACTTT
CDR3aa: CASSLGQGRGSPLHF

j_gene: TRBJ2-3
d_gene: .
abundance: few
v_gene: TRBV7-3
CDR3nt: TGTGCCAGCAGCCAGCTTAAGGGGAAGGTTCTAGATACGCAGTATTTT
CDR3aa: CASSQLKGKVLDTQYF

j_gene: TRBJ2-7
d_gene: .
abundance: .
v_gene: TRBV11-3
CDR3nt: TGTGCCAGCAGCTCATTGCGGGACTCCTACGAGCAGTACTTC
CDR3aa: CASSSLRDSYEQYF

j_gene: TRBJ1-4
d_gene: .
abundance: many
v_gene: TRBV5-1
CDR3nt: TGCGCCAGCAGCTTGGATTCAGGGGTCGACGAAAAACTGTTTTTT
CDR3aa: CASSLDSGVDEKLFF

j_gene: TRBJ2-1
d_gene: TRBD2
abundance: many
v_gene: TRBV5-4
CDR3nt: TGTGCCAGCAGCTTGGCCCTTTTAGCGGGGGTACCCAATGAGCAGTTCTTC
CDR3aa: CASSLALLAGVPNEQFF

j_gene: TRBJ1-3
d_gene: .
abundance: many
v_gene: TRBV12-3/TRBV12-4
CDR3nt: TGTGCCAGCAGAGTTAGTTCTGGAAACACCATATATTTT
CDR3aa: CASRVSSGNTIYF

j_gene: TRBJ1-2
d_gene: TRBD1
abundance: many
v_gene: TRBV28
CDR3nt: TGTGCCAGCAGTTTCGGGGGACAGGCTTTTAACTATGGCTACACCTTC
CDR3aa: CASSFGGQAFNYGYTF

j_gene: TRBJ2-1
d_gene: TRBD1
abundance: many
v_gene: TRBV6-5
CDR3nt: TGTGCCAGCAGTTGGGACAGGGAGAATGAGCAGTTCTTC
CDR3aa: CASSWDRENEQFF

j_gene: TRBJ2-3
d_gene: TRBD1
abundance: few
v_gene: TRBV9
CDR3nt: TGTGCCAGCAGCGGAGACAGGGGAGGCACAGATACGCAGTATTTT
CDR3aa: CASSGDRGGTDTQYF

j_gene: TRBJ2-3
d_gene: .
abundance: many
v_gene: TRBV2
CDR3nt: TGTGCCAGCCGTTTTTGGGGCCAAGGCACAGATACGCAGTATTTT
CDR3aa: CASRFWGQGTDTQYF

j_gene: TRBJ2-7
d_gene: .
abundance: many
v_gene: TRBV2
CDR3nt: TGTGCCAGCACCTTAGAACGTGGTGGGGGCCACGAGCAGTACTTC
CDR3aa: CASTLERGGGHEQYF

j_gene: TRBJ1-4
d_gene: .
abundance: many
v_gene: TRBV28
CDR3nt: TGTGCCAGCAGTTTTTCGGGGTCGGCTAATGAAAAACTGTTTTTT
CDR3aa: CASSFSGSANEKLFF

j_gene: TRBJ1-6
d_gene: .
abundance: few
v_gene: TRBV12-3/TRBV12-4
CDR3nt: TGTGCCAGCAGTACTCGGTCCAACTATAATTCACCCCTCCACTTT
CDR3aa: CASSTRSNYNSPLHF

j_gene: TRBJ2-7
d_gene: .
abundance: many
v_gene: TRBV2
CDR3nt: TGTGCCAGCAGTGCCAAAATTCTCCTACACGAGCAGTACTTC
CDR3aa: CASSAKILLHEQYF

j_gene: TRBJ1-2
d_gene: TRBD1
abundance: few
v_gene: TRBV6-1
CDR3nt: TGTGCCAGCAGGGAACAGGGGTACTATGGCTACACCTTC
CDR3aa: CASREQGYYGYTF

j_gene: TRBJ2-1
d_gene: TRBD2
abundance: many
v_gene: TRBV27
CDR3nt: TGTGCCAGCAGTTTTAGCGGGGGGAAAGACAATGAGCAGTTCTTC
CDR3aa: CASSFSGGKDNEQFF

j_gene: TRBJ2-5
d_gene: .
abundance: few
v_gene: TRBV24-1
CDR3nt: TGTGCCACCAGTGATTTTGGAAAGGGTCCCCAAGAGACCCAGTACTTC
CDR3aa: CATSDFGKGPQETQYF

j_gene: TRBJ1-2
d_gene: .
abundance: many
v_gene: TRBV7-3
CDR3nt: TGTGCCAGCAGCTTTACGTTCCTATATGGCTACACCTTC
CDR3aa: CASSFTFLYGYTF

j_gene: TRBJ2-1
d_gene: .
abundance: .
v_gene: TRBV30
CDR3nt: TGTGCCTGGAGTGAAACCTGGGGCTATGAGCAGTTCTTC
CDR3aa: CAWSETWGYEQFF

j_gene: TRBJ2-7
d_gene: .
abundance: many
v_gene: TRBV5-6
CDR3nt: TGTGCCAGCAGCTTGTTCCACTACGAGCAGTACTTC
CDR3aa: CASSLFHYEQYF

j_gene: TRBJ2-7
d_gene: TRBD1
abundance: many
v_gene: TRBV29-1
CDR3nt: TGCAGCGTTGAAGATGGGGGGACAGGGCTCTACGAGCAGTACTTC
CDR3aa: CSVEDGGTGLYEQYF

j_gene: TRBJ2-2
d_gene: TRBD1
abundance: few
v_gene: TRBV14
CDR3nt: TGTGCCAGCAGCCCTGGGACAGGGGGAACGAACACCGGGGAGCTGTTTTTT
CDR3aa: CASSPGTGGTNTGELFF

j_gene: TRBJ1-6
d_gene: .
abundance: many
v_gene: TRBV5-5
CDR3nt: TGTGCCAGCAGCCCCGGGACCCTTGATTCACCCCTCCACTTT
CDR3aa: CASSPGTLDSPLHF

j_gene: TRBJ2-1
d_gene: .
abundance: .
v_gene: TRBV7-2
CDR3nt: TGTGCCAGCAGCTTAGTGCCAGGGGAAAGCAATGAGCAGTTCTTC
CDR3aa: CASSLVPGESNEQFF

j_gene: TRBJ2-3
d_gene: .
abundance: many
v_gene: TRBV6-1
CDR3nt: TGTGCCAGCAGGGGGTATGGGACGGCGGAGACTGTAGATACGCAGTATTTT
CDR3aa: CASRGYGTAETVDTQYF

j_gene: TRBJ2-3
d_gene: TRBD1
abundance: many
v_gene: TRBV27
CDR3nt: TGTGCCAGCAAGAGGGGGACAGGGGAGGCAGATACGCAGTATTTT
CDR3aa: CASKRGTGEADTQYF

j_gene: TRBJ2-7
d_gene: .
abundance: .
v_gene: TRBV19
CDR3nt: TGTGCCAGCTTAGCCTGTTCCTACGAGCAGTACTTC
CDR3aa: CASLACSYEQYF

j_gene: TRBJ1-4
d_gene: TRBD1
abundance: .
v_gene: TRBV2
CDR3nt: TGTGCCAGCAGTGAAGAATTGCAGGGGGGGGAAAAACTGTTTTTT
CDR3aa: CASSEELQGGEKLFF

j_gene: TRBJ2-7
d_gene: .
abundance: .
v_gene: TRBV20-1
CDR3nt: TGCAGTGCTAGCCACCGGAACAGAAAGTACTACGAGCAGTACTTC
CDR3aa: CSASHRNRKYYEQYF

j_gene: TRBJ2-5
d_gene: .
abundance: many
v_gene: TRBV19
CDR3nt: TGTGCCAGTTCGAACCGGGCGCATAGGACCCAGTACTTC
CDR3aa: CASSNRAHRTQYF

j_gene: TRBJ2-2
d_gene: .
abundance: .
v_gene: TRBV30
CDR3nt: TGTGCCTGGGACAGGTTAGGAACCGGGGAGCTGTTTTTT
CDR3aa: CAWDRLGTGELFF

j_gene: TRBJ2-7
d_gene: .
abundance: few
v_gene: TRBV6-2/TRBV6-3
CDR3nt: TGTGCCAGCACCACAACGGAAGGAGGGCCGGGCGAGCAGTACTTC
CDR3aa: CASTTTEGGPGEQYF

j_gene: TRBJ2-1
d_gene: .
abundance: many
v_gene: TRBV7-3
CDR3nt: TGTGCCAGCAGCATCGCAGGGAATGAGCAGTTCTTC
CDR3aa: CASSIAGNEQFF

j_gene: TRBJ2-5
d_gene: .
abundance: many
v_gene: TRBV12-3/TRBV12-4
CDR3nt: TGTGCCAGCAGTCCTACAGAACAAGAGACCCAGTACTTC
CDR3aa: CASSPTEQETQYF

j_gene: TRBJ2-3
d_gene: TRBD2
abundance: many
v_gene: TRBV24-1
CDR3nt: TGTGCCACCAGTGCCCGGCGGGGGGCGCGTGGCACAGATACGCAGTATTTT
CDR3aa: CATSARRGARGTDTQYF

j_gene: TRBJ1-4
d_gene: .
abundance: many
v_gene: TRBV28
CDR3nt: TGTGCCAGCAGTGATAGGGGGGCAACTAATGAAAAACTGTTTTTT
CDR3aa: CASSDRGATNEKLFF

j_gene: TRBJ1-1
d_gene: TRBD1
abundance: many
v_gene: TRBV29-1
CDR3nt: TGCAGCGCGTCCGGGACAGGGAAGGGGAACACTGAAGCTTTCTTT
CDR3aa: CSASGTGKGNTEAFF

j_gene: TRBJ2-7
d_gene: .
abundance: few
v_gene: TRBV25-1
CDR3nt: TGTGCCTGCGCAGGGCAAGAAGCCTACGAGCAGTACTTC
CDR3aa: CACAGQEAYEQYF

j_gene: TRBJ2-3
d_gene: .
abundance: many
v_gene: TRBV18
CDR3nt: TGTGCCAGCTCACCACCGGAACAGTGGGGGGATACGCAGTATTTT
CDR3aa: CASSPPEQWGDTQYF

j_gene: TRBJ2-1
d_gene: .
abundance: many
v_gene: TRBV28
CDR3nt: TGTGCCAGCAGTAGGCCCCGTTCTACAGCCACAGGGAAGTCCTACAATGAGCAGTTCTTC
CDR3aa: CASSRPRSTATGKSYNEQFF